This TCR beta chain stems from a study of blood T cell repertoires in COVID-19. Study as a whole: In each case, the material was cDNA or gDNA derived from T cells, B-cell-depleted T cells, or PBMCs.

This CDR3 is built from 14 residues. J gave up 3 bases and V 5 bases, and 4 bases lay outside the gene matches. Per the germline V gene, CDR1 is LGHDT and CDR2 is YNNKEL (reference sequence). In the original processing: Estimation of nucleated cell counts relied on the amplification of reference gene primers. The table came from immunoSEQ multiplex PCR; TCRdb's copy has only in-frame clones and leaves some out. For V, J and clone size, that table is used; D and trimming come from the DNA. In the table there are about 250,000 clones, about 93% of which are singletons. Two consecutive negative NP/OP PCR tests, clearance, or resolved symptoms defined Cohort 3 recovery.

The sequenced sample consisted of PBMCs or T cells enriched from blood (not recorded which). V usage is TRBV3-1 (or the pseudogene TRBV3-2) and J usage is TRBJ2-7; 10 bases fit TRBD1. The origin of this receptor is a woman in her late teens or twenties who had recovered from COVID-19. The CDR3 is CASSWGQGSYEQYF. CDR3 sequence (DNA): TGTGCCAGCAGCTGGGGACAGGGGAGCTACGAGCAGTACTTC.